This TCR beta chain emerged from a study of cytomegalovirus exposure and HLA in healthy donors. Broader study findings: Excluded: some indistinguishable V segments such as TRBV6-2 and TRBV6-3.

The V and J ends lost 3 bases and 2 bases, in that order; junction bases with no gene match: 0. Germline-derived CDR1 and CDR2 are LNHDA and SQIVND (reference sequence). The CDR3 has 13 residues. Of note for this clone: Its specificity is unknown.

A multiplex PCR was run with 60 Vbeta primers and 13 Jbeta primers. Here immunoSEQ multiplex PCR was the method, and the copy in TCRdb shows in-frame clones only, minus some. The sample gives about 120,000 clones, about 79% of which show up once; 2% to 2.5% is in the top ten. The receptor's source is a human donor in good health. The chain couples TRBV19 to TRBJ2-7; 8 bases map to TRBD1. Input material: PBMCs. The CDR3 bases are TGTGCCAGTAGTATGGGACAGGCCTACGAGCAGTACTTC. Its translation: CASSMGQAYEQYF.